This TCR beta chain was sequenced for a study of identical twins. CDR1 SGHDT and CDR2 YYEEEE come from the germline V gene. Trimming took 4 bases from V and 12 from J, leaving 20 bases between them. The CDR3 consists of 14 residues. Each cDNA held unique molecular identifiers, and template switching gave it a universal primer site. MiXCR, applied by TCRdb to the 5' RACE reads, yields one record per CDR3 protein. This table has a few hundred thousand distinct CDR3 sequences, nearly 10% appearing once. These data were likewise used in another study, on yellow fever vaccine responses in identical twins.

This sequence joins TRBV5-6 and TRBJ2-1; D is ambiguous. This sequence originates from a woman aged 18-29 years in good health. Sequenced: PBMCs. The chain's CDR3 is CASSLGRRTFGQFF. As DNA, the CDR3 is TGTGCCAGCAGCCTAGGTCGCCGTACCTTCGGGCAGTTCTTC. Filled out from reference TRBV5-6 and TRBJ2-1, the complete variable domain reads DAGVTQSPTHLIKTRGQQVTLRCSPKSGHDTVSWYQQALGQGPQFIFQYYEEEERQRGNFPDRFSGHQFPNYSSELNVNALLLGDSALYLCASSLGRRTFGQFFGPGTRLTVL.